A selection of T cell receptor beta chains follows, all from one sample in a study of blood T cells in healthy people across ages. MiXCR, run by TCRdb on the 5' RACE reads, gives a single entry per CDR3 protein. The sample carries about 1,600,000 distinct CDR3 sequences, around two fifths recorded once. Material for sequencing was blood. Receptor source: a woman aged 18 to 35 in good health. CDR3s include the opening cysteine and the closing phenylalanine or tryptophan. A D gene is named only where the DNA matches it firmly. The size entry is marked missing in some rows and otherwise reads once, few, many or a size class.

d_call	clone_size	j_call	v_call	cdr3_nt	cdr3_aa
TRBD2	few	TRBJ2-7	TRBV5-1	TGCGCCAGCAGCATCACCGGACTAGCGGGAGGTTTCGAGCAGTACTTC	CASSITGLAGGFEQYF
.	few	TRBJ2-3	TRBV20-1	TGCAGTGCGACCCTCGTTGCAGGGTCCACAGATACGCAGTATTTT	CSATLVAGSTDTQYF
TRBD2	few	TRBJ2-7	TRBV20-1	TGCAGTGCTGAAGGACTAGGTATGCCCTACGAGCAGTACTTC	CSAEGLGMPYEQYF
TRBD1	.	TRBJ1-2	TRBV29-1	TGCAGCGTGCGAACCCGGGACAGGGGGCCTCACTATGGCTACACCTTC	CSVRTRDRGPHYGYTF
.	many	TRBJ2-7	TRBV6-6	TGTGCCAGCAGTTACTCGAGGGTCTACAATGAGCAGTACTTC	CASSYSRVYNEQYF
TRBD2	.	TRBJ2-3	TRBV12-3/TRBV12-4	TGTGCCAGCAGTTTGTACGATCAACCGGGACTAGCAGCAGATACGCAGTATTTT	CASSLYDQPGLAADTQYF
TRBD2	.	TRBJ2-1	TRBV9	TGTGCCAGCAGCCCCCTCCCCGGGACTACCCACAATGAGCAGTTCTTC	CASSPLPGTTHNEQFF
TRBD2	.	TRBJ2-3	TRBV12-3/TRBV12-4	TGTGCCAGCAGTGAGTCTTGGAGGGAGGGGACAGATACGCAGTATTTT	CASSESWREGTDTQYF
.	few	TRBJ1-5	TRBV27	TGTGCCAGCAGTTCCGGGACTCTAAAGAGTCAGCCCCAGCATTTT	CASSSGTLKSQPQHF
TRBD2	.	TRBJ2-3	TRBV5-1	TGCGCCAGCAGCTTACCGCTAGCGGGGGGGATAGATACGCAGTATTTT	CASSLPLAGGIDTQYF
.	.	TRBJ1-2	TRBV30	TGTGCCTGGAGTCTGGTGGGGCGCGATGGCTACACCTTC	CAWSLVGRDGYTF
.	few	TRBJ2-4	TRBV5-6	TGTGCCAGCAGCTTGGTCGACGAGATCAACATTCAGTACTTC	CASSLVDEINIQYF
.	many	TRBJ2-7	TRBV29-1	TGCAGCGTGGGTCTGCCGGGTCTGGGGGAGCAGTACTTC	CSVGLPGLGEQYF
.	.	TRBJ2-5	TRBV12-3/TRBV12-4	TGTGCCAGCAGTCCGATCATAGGAGCAGGGGAGACCCAGTACTTC	CASSPIIGAGETQYF
.	few	TRBJ1-5	TRBV20-1	TGCAGTGCTAAGGAGGGCAGTCAGCCCCAGCATTTT	CSAKEGSQPQHF
.	.	TRBJ2-3	TRBV7-9	TGTGCCAGCAGCCAGCAGGACTCTAGCACAGATACGCAGTATTTT	CASSQQDSSTDTQYF
TRBD1	.	TRBJ2-4	TRBV7-3	TGTGCCAGCAGCCCCCACGGACAGGGTGTGAGCATTCAGTACTTC	CASSPHGQGVSIQYF
.	.	TRBJ1-1	TRBV28	TGTGCCAGCGGCGTCGTATTTAAGGAAGCTTTCTTT	CASGVVFKEAFF
.	.	TRBJ2-2	TRBV11-2	TGTGCCAGCAGCTTAGAGGGCTCGCCCGAATTGCGCACCGGGGAGCTGTTTTTT	CASSLEGSPELRTGELFF
TRBD2	.	TRBJ2-7	TRBV7-8	TGTGCCAGTCGAGCGGGGCTTCAAACCTACGAGCAGTACTTC	CASRAGLQTYEQYF
.	.	TRBJ1-5	TRBV18	TGTGCCAGCTCACCACCGATTGGGGTTACGGGTCAGCCCCAGCATTTT	CASSPPIGVTGQPQHF
.	.	TRBJ2-7	TRBV2	TGTGCCAGCAGTGAAAGGGGGAGTTACTACGAGCAGTACTTC	CASSERGSYYEQYF
TRBD2	.	TRBJ2-1	TRBV5-1	TGCGCCAGCAGCTTGGGACGGGAGGGCTACAATGAGCAGTTCTTC	CASSLGREGYNEQFF
.	.	TRBJ2-4	TRBV12-3/TRBV12-4	TGTGCCAGCAGTTTACTGGGGGCTAGCGGATTCAAAAACATTCAGTACTTC	CASSLLGASGFKNIQYF
.	.	TRBJ2-7	TRBV5-5	TGTGCCAGCAGCTTGTTGGCAGGGTGGGAGCAGTACTTC	CASSLLAGWEQYF
.	few	TRBJ2-7	TRBV27	TGTGCCAGCAGTGTGCTCGGGACCTACGAGCAGTACTTC	CASSVLGTYEQYF
.	.	TRBJ1-2	TRBV12-3/TRBV12-4	TGTGCCAGCAGTTTTTTAGGCCAGGCCTACACCTTC	CASSFLGQAYTF
.	.	TRBJ2-7	TRBV7-9	TGTGCCAGCAGCTTAGGAGTAGGCCTTTACGAGCAGTACTTC	CASSLGVGLYEQYF
.	.	TRBJ2-7	TRBV20-1	TGCAGTGCTAGAGGTTGGGGGGAGATCTACGAGCAGTACTTT	CSARGWGEIYEQYF
.	.	TRBJ2-1	TRBV6-5	TGTGCCAGCAGTTCCAACCGGATACAGTTCTTC	CASSSNRIQFF
TRBD2	.	TRBJ2-5	TRBV7-2	TGTGCCAGCAGCTTACCGGATAGCGGGAGGGGCATGAAGACCCAGTACTTC	CASSLPDSGRGMKTQYF
.	few	TRBJ2-1	TRBV3-1	TGTGCCAGCAGCGGAGGAAGCGGCGCTGAGCAGTTCTTC	CASSGGSGAEQFF
.	once	TRBJ1-1	TRBV7-3	TGTGCCAGCAGCTTAACCCAGGCTCCGGAGTGCACTGAAGCTTTCTTT	CASSLTQAPECTEAFF
.	.	TRBJ2-3	TRBV20-1	TGCAGTGCTATAGGTGGGGGGGCCCTGGATACGCAGTATTTT	CSAIGGGALDTQYF
.	many	TRBJ2-7	TRBV10-3	TGTGCCATCAGTGGTACAGGGATCTACGAGCAGTACTTC	CAISGTGIYEQYF
.	many	TRBJ2-7	TRBV20-1	TGCAGTGCTAGAGACCCAGGAAGCAGCTACGAGCAGTACTTC	CSARDPGSSYEQYF
TRBD2	many	TRBJ2-7	TRBV20-1	TGCAGTGCTAGGAGGTGGCGGGGGGACTCCTACGAGCAGTACTTC	CSARRWRGDSYEQYF
.	.	TRBJ2-7	TRBV3-1	TGTGCCAGCAGCCAAGATAGAGTATCCTACGAGCAGTACTTC	CASSQDRVSYEQYF
TRBD1	.	TRBJ2-1	TRBV7-2	TGTGCCAGCAGCTTGGACAGGTCGACCTGGGGTGATGAGCAGTTCTTC	CASSLDRSTWGDEQFF
.	few	TRBJ1-2	TRBV7-9	TGTGCCAGCAGCTCAAACGGATTCCCCTATGGCTACACCTTC	CASSSNGFPYGYTF